The 8 T cell receptor beta chains below all came from one sample that was sequenced in a study of CD4 T cells in relation to SARS-CoV-2 and coronaviruses. Unexposed donor CD4+ T cells date from about 2011-2018, before the COVID-19 pandemic. The cells were cultured for about ten days before CD4+ T cells were isolated. Using immunoSEQ multiplex PCR, the repertoire was profiled, and TCRdb retains in-frame clones only, with some absent. The repertoire has about 16,000 clones, 70% to 80% of them found once; the top ten carry about 9.7%. For these receptors, no antigen is known. Source material: CD4+ T cells from PBMCs, cultured in vitro. The receptor set was obtained from a human donor in good health.

The V call is TRBV19, the J call TRBJ2-3; weak D call: TRBD1 (5 bases). This CDR3 is 13 amino acids long. CDR1 is LNHDA, CDR2 SQIVND, per germline (reference sequence). Trimming shortened V by 7 bases and J by 4 bases, and 12 bases separated the two germline ends. CDR3: CASKPGNADTQYF. In DNA, the CDR3 is TGTGCCAGTAAACCAGGGAACGCAGATACGCAGTATTTT. Full variable domain (remainder filled in from reference TRBV19 and TRBJ2-3): DGGITQSPKYLFRKEGQNVTLSCEQNLNHDAMYWYRQDPGQGLRLIYYSQIVNDFQKGDIAEGYSVSREKKESFPLTVTSAQKNPTAFYLCASKPGNADTQYFGPGTRLTVL.

V and J are TRBV18 and TRBJ1-4, with D tentatively TRBD1 (6 bases). V lost 5 bases and J lost 3, with 25 bases in between. There are 19 residues in the CDR3. Germline loops: CDR1 KGHSH, CDR2 LQKENI. The CDR3 spells CASSATVGQRYGPNEKLFF. The CDR3, as DNA: TGTGCCAGCTCAGCCACGGTTGGACAGCGATATGGTCCTAATGAAAAACTGTTTTTT.

The rearrangement uses TRBV7-3 and TRBJ2-1; TRBD1 is a possible D gene (5 bases). V lost 5 bases to trimming and J lost 9 bases, with 14 bases between them. This CDR3 region has 13 residues. CDR1 and CDR2 from the germline V gene are SGHTA and FQGTGA. The CDR3 region is CASSPNRGSEQFF. DNA for the CDR3: TGTGCCAGCAGCCCCAATAGGGGTAGTGAGCAGTTCTTC.

The CDR3 DNA sequence: TGTGCCAGCAGCTTACCCCCCCCCAACGGGGAGCTGTTTTTT. It codes for CASSLPPPNGELFF. The genes are TRBV11-1 and TRBJ2-2; no clear D. V dropped 2 bases and J dropped 7 bases, with 11 bases sitting between them. The CDR3 runs to 14 residues. Per germline, CDR1 SGHAT and CDR2 FQDESV (reference sequence).

The genes are TRBV5-6 and TRBJ2-7; 9 bases line up with TRBD2. This CDR3 spans 15 amino acids. Germline CDR1 is SGHDT and CDR2 is YYEEEE. Trimming at V came to 2 bases and at J to 2 bases, leaving 5 bases not matched to a gene. CDR3 region: CASSFNGGRAYEQYF. CDR3 DNA sequence: TGTGCCAGCAGCTTCAATGGCGGGAGGGCCTACGAGCAGTACTTC. Full variable domain (outside the CDR3, taken from reference TRBV5-6 and TRBJ2-7): DAGVTQSPTHLIKTRGQQVTLRCSPKSGHDTVSWYQQALGQGPQFIFQYYEEEERQRGNFPDRFSGHQFPNYSSELNVNALLLGDSALYLCASSFNGGRAYEQYFGPGTRLTVT.

V usage is TRBV12-3 or TRBV12-4 and J usage is TRBJ2-1, with D unclear. The CDR3 has 11 amino acids. The ends were cut back, 5 bases at V and 7 bases at J, with 6 bases in the middle. The CDR3 sequence: CASSAQNEQFF. The CDR3 bases are TGTGCCAGCAGTGCGCAGAATGAGCAGTTCTTC.

V gene TRBV3-1 (or the pseudogene TRBV3-2) combines with J gene TRBJ1-6; tentatively, D is TRBD1 (5 bases). The CDR3 runs to 15 residues. Germline values: CDR1 LGHDT, CDR2 YNNKEL (reference sequence). The germline V and J ends were trimmed by 1 base and 8 bases, with 12 bases remaining between them. The CDR3 is CASSQGGTFHSPLHF. The CDR3 DNA follows: TGTGCCAGCAGCCAAGGGGGGACGTTCCATTCACCCCTCCACTTT.

The J gene is TRBJ2-5, the V gene TRBV5-1; the match to TRBD2 covers 9 bases. V gave up 2 bases and J gave up 4 bases; unmatched junction bases: 12. CDR1 and CDR2 (germline): SGHRS, YFSETQ. The CDR3 consists of 17 residues. CDR3 coding DNA: TGCGCCAGCAGCTTAATTCCAGCGGGGGGCTTGGGAGAGACCCAGTACTTC. Amino acid sequence: CASSLIPAGGLGETQYF.